The rows below give T cell receptor beta chains drawn from one sample of a study of CD8+ T cells in alopecia areata. The protocol was immunoSEQ multiplex PCR, while the TCRdb copy is restricted to in-frame clones and leaves out a portion. The repertoire consists of about 200,000 clones, with roughly 50% occurring once and the leading ten covering about 5%. The sample was CD4+ T cells sorted from blood, taken at week 24, from a patient treated with tofacitinib. The receptor source for this set is a human donor with alopecia areata. The CDR3 runs from the conserved cysteine through the conserved F or W. A D gene is named only where the DNA matches it firmly. Expanded clones get a size class; other rows say once, few or many, or leave the size out.

>TRBD1|17|-|TRBJ1-2|TRBV5-6
TGTGCCAGCAGCTTGTATGTGCGACAGGGGACTAACTATGGCTACACCTTC
CASSLYVRQGTNYGYTF
>TRBD1|13|-|TRBJ1-2|TRBV30
TGTGCCTGGGCGAGGGACAGGGGATATGGCTACACCTTC
CAWARDRGYGYTF
>TRBD1|14|-|TRBJ1-6|TRBV9
TGTGCCAGCAGTACCGGGACAGCTAATTCACCCCTCCACTTT
CASSTGTANSPLHF
>TRBD2|15|-|TRBJ2-7|TRBV15
TGTGCCACCAGCAGGGAACTAGCGGGAGTCTACGAGCAGTACTTC
CATSRELAGVYEQYF
>-|13|-|TRBJ2-7|TRBV5-1
TGCGCCAGCAGCTTTGAAGGATCCTACGAGCAGTACTTC
CASSFEGSYEQYF
>TRBD1|13|-|TRBJ2-7|TRBV6-6
TGTGCCAGCAGTTACGACAGGGGCTACGAGCAGTACTTC
CASSYDRGYEQYF
>TRBD2|15|-|TRBJ2-3|TRBV2
TGTGCCAGTACTACCGGACTAGCACGCACAGATACGCAGTATTTT
CASTTGLARTDTQYF
>TRBD2|14|few|TRBJ2-7|TRBV18
TGTGCCAGCTCACTACGGACTAGCGGGGACGAGCAGTACTTC
CASSLRTSGDEQYF
>TRBD1|12|-|TRBJ1-2|TRBV7-9
TGTGCCAGCAGCTGGGACAGGGACGGCTACACCTTC
CASSWDRDGYTF
>TRBD1|16|few|TRBJ2-2|TRBV7-2
TGTGCCAGCAGCCTAGGGGGCGCTTCGAACACCGGGGAGCTGTTTTTT
CASSLGGASNTGELFF
>-|12|-|TRBJ2-7|TRBV2
TGTGCCAGCAAGGAGGAGGCCTACGAGCAGTACTTC
CASKEEAYEQYF
>-|12|-|TRBJ1-1|TRBV7-9
TGTGCCAGCAGCCAAGGGGAAGGAGAAGCTTTCTTT
CASSQGEGEAFF
>TRBD2|15|-|TRBJ2-1|TRBV9
TGTGCCAGCAGCGTAAGCGGGGGGGCCAGTAATGAGCAGTTCTTC
CASSVSGGASNEQFF
>-|14|few|TRBJ2-5|TRBV5-1
TGCGCCAGCAGCTTGGGGAACAGACAAGAGACCCAGTACTTC
CASSLGNRQETQYF
>-|14|once|TRBJ2-7|TRBV7-2
TGTGCCAGCAGCCGTCCGGGGGAACCGTACGAGCAGTACTTC
CASSRPGEPYEQYF
>-|15|few|TRBJ1-5|TRBV21-1
TGTGCCAGCAGCAAAGTAGGTCAAGCTAATCAGCCCCAGCATTTT
CASSKVGQANQPQHF
>-|13|-|TRBJ2-5|TRBV18
TGTGCCAGCTCACCGCCTCCTCAAGAGACCCAGTACTTC
CASSPPPQETQYF
>-|13|-|TRBJ2-2|TRBV7-3
TGTGCCAGCAGCCCAAGGGTAGCCGGGGAGCTGTTTTTT
CASSPRVAGELFF
>-|13|-|TRBJ2-7|TRBV14
TGTGCCAGCAGCCAAGTCCTGGGCGGGGAGCAGTACTTC
CASSQVLGGEQYF
>-|15|-|TRBJ2-6|TRBV15
TGTGCCACCAGCAGAGGAGACGCTGGGGCCAACGTCCTGACTTTC
CATSRGDAGANVLTF
>-|15|-|TRBJ2-2|TRBV27
TGTGCCACCCAACCCGCGGGTACGAACACCGGGGAGCTGTTTTTT
CATQPAGTNTGELFF
>TRBD1|14|-|TRBJ2-3|TRBV2
TGTGCCAGCAAGCCCGGGACAGATACCTTCCGTCAGTATTTT
CASKPGTDTFRQYF
>-|14|-|TRBJ2-3|TRBV2
TGTGCCAGCTTCCTAGAGGTTACGGTGAATACGCAGTATTTT
CASFLEVTVNTQYF
>-|14|-|TRBJ2-3|TRBV5-1
TGCGCCAGCAGCTTGGCGGGGGCCCCAGATACGCAGTATTTT
CASSLAGAPDTQYF
>-|13|-|TRBJ1-6|TRBV6-5
TGTGCCAGTACCGCCAAGGTGAATTCACCCCTCCACTTT
CASTAKVNSPLHF
>TRBD2|15|-|TRBJ2-1|TRBV30
TGTGCCTGGAGGATTAAGCGGGAGGGCCTCCATGAGCAGTTCTTC
CAWRIKREGLHEQFF
>TRBD2|16|-|TRBJ2-2|TRBV5-1
TGCGCCAGCAGCGGGTCACTAGCGGCGAACACCGGGGAGCTGTTTTTT
CASSGSLAANTGELFF
>-|13|-|TRBJ1-2|TRBV2
TGTGCCAGCGCCTCCTTGGGTAGGGATGGCTACACCTTC
CASASLGRDGYTF
>-|13|-|TRBJ2-3|TRBV10-3
TGTGCCATCAGTGGGACCGGCACAGATACGCAGTATTTT
CAISGTGTDTQYF
>-|13|-|TRBJ2-5|TRBV10-3
TGTGCCATCAGTGAGGGTTTAGACGTGGCCCAGTACTTC
CAISEGLDVAQYF
>TRBD2|14|few|TRBJ2-2|TRBV10-3
TGTGCCATCAGTGGGACTAGCTACACCGGGGAGCTGTTTTTT
CAISGTSYTGELFF
>-|14|few|TRBJ1-1|TRBV30
TGTGCCTGGAGGAACGCACCGGGGGACACTGAAGCTTTCTTT
CAWRNAPGDTEAFF
>TRBD1|12|-|TRBJ2-7|TRBV2
TGTGCCGGGGGACAGGGCTCCTACGAGCAGTACTTC
CAGGQGSYEQYF
>-|14|-|TRBJ2-7|TRBV9
TGTGCCAGCAGCGTAGTCGGGGACGGGTACGAGCAGTACTTC
CASSVVGDGYEQYF
>-|15|-|TRBJ2-5|TRBV7-2
TGTGCCAGCAGCTACGCAGGGAGCGTCCAAGAGACCCAGTACTTC
CASSYAGSVQETQYF
>-|11|few|TRBJ2-5|TRBV7-8
TGTGCCAGCAGAGCCGGGGAGACCCAGTACTTC
CASRAGETQYF
>-|15|once|TRBJ2-2|TRBV7-2
TGTGCCAGCAGCTTACAGGGCCTGAACACCGGGGAGCTGTTTTTT
CASSLQGLNTGELFF